This T cell receptor (beta chain) stems from a study of blood T cell repertoires in COVID-19. In the original processing: Nucleated cell counts were estimated from reference gene primer amplification. The repertoire was sequenced with immunoSEQ multiplex PCR; TCRdb's copy has only in-frame clones and lacks some. For V, J and clone size, that table is used; D and trimming come from the DNA. The sample lists roughly 250,000 clones; roughly 80% were seen once. The CDR3 contains 12 residues. Germline V lookup: CDR1 SGHTA, CDR2 FQGTGA. Trimming pared 2 bases from V and 8 bases from J, leaving 4 bases between.

Specimen: peripheral blood. The receptor comes from a person between 65 and 80 years old with COVID-19, enrolled during active disease. This sequence joins TRBV7-3 and TRBJ1-6, with D unresolved. This CDR3 is CASSLGDSPLHF. CDR3 DNA: TGTGCCAGCAGCTTAGGAGATTCACCCCTCCACTTT.